The entry that follows covers one T cell receptor beta chain sequence. The antigen this receptor binds is unknown. No base quality information exists; no much larger clone differs at one position. This sample stems from a study of T-cell reconstitution after alpha-beta-depleted transplantation in children (dated by TCRdb to 2016 to 2017). Background on the whole study: T-cell immune reconstitution after TCRalphabeta/CD19-depleted allogeneic hematopoietic cell transplantation in children was quantitatively tracked in the study by means of TCR repertoire profiling.

Libraries were built with PCR. Data came from an Illumina HiSeq 2500. Molecular barcoding was employed in the preparation of TCR libraries, with unique molecular identifiers being used to normalize TCRbeta repertoire quantification. Using fastp at Q25 and MiXCR, TCRdb reprocessed the public reads and kept productive beta chains. Rows with a matching CDR3 protein are joined into one entry that keeps the most common DNA and genes. This sample holds over 550,000 distinct CDR3 sequences; about 10% were observed only once. The top ten clonotypes cover roughly 4% of the sample. Relative to germline, V is missing 0 bases and J is missing 9 bases, with 7 bases of the junction outside any gene match. CDR1 DFQATT and CDR2 SNEGSKA were looked up in the germline V gene (reference sequence). The CDR3 covers 13 residues, taking in both the cysteine and the phenylalanine. Just CDR3 DNA is preserved here, 39 bases in frame from base 1.

The V and J genes are TRBV20-1 and TRBJ2-7, with 8 bases matching TRBD2. The origin of this receptor is a human donor who donated a stem cell graft to a child with acute myeloid leukemia. The specimen was PBMCs from the stem cell graft donor, collected from the stem cell graft. Read as DNA, the sequence is TGCAGTGCTAGAGATCTGCGGGGGGCGGTGCAGTACTTC. The encoded protein is CSARDLRGAVQYF.